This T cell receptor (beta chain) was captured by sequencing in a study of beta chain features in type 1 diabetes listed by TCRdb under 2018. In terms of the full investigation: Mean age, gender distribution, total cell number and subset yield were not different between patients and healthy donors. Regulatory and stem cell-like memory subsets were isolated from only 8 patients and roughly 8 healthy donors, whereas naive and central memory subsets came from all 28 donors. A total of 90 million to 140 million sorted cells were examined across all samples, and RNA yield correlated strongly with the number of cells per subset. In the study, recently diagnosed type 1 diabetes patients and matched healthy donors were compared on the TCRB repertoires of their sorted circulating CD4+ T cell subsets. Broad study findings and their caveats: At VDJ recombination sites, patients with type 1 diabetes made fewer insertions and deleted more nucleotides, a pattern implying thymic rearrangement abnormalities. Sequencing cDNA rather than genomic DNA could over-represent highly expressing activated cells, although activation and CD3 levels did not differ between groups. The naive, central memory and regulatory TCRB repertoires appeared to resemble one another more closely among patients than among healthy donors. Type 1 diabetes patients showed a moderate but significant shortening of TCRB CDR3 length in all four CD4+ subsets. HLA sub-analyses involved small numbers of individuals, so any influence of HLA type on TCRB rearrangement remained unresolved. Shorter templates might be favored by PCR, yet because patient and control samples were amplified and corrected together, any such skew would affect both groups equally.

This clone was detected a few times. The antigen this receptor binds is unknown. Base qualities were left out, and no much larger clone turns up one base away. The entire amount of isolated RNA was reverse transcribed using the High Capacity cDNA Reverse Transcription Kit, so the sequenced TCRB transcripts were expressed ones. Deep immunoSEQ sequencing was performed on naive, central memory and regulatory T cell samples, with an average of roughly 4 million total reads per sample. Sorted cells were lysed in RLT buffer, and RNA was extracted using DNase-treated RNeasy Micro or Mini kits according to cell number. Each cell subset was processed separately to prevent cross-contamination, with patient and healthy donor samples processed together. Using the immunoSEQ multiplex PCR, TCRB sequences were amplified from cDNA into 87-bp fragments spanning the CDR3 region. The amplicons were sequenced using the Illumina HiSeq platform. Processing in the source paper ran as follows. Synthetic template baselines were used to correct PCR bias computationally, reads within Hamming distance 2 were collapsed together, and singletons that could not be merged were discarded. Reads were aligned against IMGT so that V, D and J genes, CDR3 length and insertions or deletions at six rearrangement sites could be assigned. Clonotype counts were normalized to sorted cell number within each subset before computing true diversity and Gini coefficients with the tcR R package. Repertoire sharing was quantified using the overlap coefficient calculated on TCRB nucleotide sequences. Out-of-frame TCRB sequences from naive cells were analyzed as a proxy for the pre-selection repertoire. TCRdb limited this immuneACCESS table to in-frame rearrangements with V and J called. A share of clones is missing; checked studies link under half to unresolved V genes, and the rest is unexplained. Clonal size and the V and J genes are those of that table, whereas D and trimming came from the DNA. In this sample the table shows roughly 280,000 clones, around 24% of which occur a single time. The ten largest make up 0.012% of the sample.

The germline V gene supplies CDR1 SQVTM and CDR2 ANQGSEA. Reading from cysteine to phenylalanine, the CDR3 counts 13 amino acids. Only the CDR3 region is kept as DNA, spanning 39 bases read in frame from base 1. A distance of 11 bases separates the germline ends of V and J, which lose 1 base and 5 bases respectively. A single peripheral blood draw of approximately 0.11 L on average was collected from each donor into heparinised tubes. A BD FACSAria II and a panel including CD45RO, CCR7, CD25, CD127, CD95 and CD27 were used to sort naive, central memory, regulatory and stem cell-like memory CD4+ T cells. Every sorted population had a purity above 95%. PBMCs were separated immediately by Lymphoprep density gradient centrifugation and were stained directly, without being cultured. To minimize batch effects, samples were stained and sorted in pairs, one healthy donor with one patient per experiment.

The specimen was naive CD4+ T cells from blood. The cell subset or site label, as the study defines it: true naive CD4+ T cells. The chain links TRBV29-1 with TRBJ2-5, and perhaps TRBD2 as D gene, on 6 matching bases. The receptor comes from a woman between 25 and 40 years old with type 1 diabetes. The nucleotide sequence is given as TGCAGCGTTGAAGTGGGGACTGTGGAGACCCAGTACTTC. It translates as CSVEVGTVETQYF.